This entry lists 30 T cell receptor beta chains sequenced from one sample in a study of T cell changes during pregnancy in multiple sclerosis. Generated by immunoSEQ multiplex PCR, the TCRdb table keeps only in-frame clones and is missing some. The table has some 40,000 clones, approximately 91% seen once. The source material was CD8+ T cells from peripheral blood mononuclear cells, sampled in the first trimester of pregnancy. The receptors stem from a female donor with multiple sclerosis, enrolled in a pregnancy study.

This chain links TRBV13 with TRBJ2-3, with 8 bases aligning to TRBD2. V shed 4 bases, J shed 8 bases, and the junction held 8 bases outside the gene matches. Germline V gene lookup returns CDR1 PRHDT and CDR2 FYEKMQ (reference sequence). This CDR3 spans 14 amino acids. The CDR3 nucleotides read TGTGCCAGCAGCTCTCGGGGGGGCCGAGGTACGCAGTATTTT. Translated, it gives CASSSRGGRGTQYF.

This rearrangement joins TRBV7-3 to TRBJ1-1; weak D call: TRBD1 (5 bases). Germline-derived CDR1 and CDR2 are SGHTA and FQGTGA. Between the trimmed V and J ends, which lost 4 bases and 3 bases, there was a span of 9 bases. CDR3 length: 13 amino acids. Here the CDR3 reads CASSWGGDTEAFF. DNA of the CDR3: TGTGCCAGCAGCTGGGGGGGGGACACTGAAGCTTTCTTT.

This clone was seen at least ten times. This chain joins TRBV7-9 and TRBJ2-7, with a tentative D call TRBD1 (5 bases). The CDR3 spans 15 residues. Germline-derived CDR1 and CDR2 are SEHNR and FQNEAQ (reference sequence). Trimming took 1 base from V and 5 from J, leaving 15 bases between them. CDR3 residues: CASSLVLGEWNEQYF. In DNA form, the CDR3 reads TGTGCCAGCAGCTTAGTGTTAGGGGAATGGAACGAGCAGTACTTC.

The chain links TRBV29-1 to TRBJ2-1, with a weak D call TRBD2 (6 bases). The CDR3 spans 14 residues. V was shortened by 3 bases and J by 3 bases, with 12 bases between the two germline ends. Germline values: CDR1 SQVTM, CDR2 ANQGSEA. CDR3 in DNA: TGCAGCGTTGATTCGGGGGAGGTCTACAATGAGCAGTTCTTC. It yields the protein CSVDSGEVYNEQFF.

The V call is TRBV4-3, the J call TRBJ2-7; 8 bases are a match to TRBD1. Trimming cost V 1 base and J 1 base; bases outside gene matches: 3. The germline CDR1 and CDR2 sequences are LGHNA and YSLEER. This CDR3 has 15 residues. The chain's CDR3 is CASSQGTGPSYEQYF. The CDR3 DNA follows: TGCGCCAGCAGCCAAGGGACAGGGCCTTCCTACGAGCAGTACTTC.

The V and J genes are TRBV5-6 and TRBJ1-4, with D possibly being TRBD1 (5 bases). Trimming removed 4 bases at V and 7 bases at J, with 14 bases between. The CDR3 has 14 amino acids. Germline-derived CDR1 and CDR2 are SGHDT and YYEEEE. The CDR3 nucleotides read TGTGCCAGCAGCCTACGGGGGGTGGGTGAAAAACTGTTTTTT. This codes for CASSLRGVGEKLFF.

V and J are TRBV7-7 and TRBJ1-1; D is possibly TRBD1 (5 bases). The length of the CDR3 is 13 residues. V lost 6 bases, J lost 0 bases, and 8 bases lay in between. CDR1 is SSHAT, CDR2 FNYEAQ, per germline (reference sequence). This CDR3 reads CASSRGMNTEAFF. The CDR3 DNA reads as TGTGCCAGCAGTAGGGGCATGAACACTGAAGCTTTCTTT.

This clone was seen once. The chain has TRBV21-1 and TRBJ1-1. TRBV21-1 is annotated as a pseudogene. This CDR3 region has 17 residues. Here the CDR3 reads CASSKEIGRAPNTEAFF. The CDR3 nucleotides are TGTGCCAGCAGCAAGGAGATAGGGAGGGCACCTAACACTGAAGCTTTCTTT.

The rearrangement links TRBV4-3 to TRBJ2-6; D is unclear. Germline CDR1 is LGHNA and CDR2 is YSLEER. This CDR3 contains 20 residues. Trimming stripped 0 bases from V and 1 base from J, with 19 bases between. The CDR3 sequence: CASSQDSIFTPSSGANVLTF. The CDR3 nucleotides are TGCGCCAGCAGCCAAGATAGCATCTTCACCCCATCTTCTGGGGCCAACGTCCTGACTTTC.

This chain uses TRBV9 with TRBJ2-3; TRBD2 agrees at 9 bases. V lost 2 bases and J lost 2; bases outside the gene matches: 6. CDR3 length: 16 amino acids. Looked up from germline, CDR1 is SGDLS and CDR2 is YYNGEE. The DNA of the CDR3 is TGTGCCAGCAGCGTTAGCGGGGGCCCCCCCACAGATACGCAGTATTTT. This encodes CASSVSGGPPTDTQYF.

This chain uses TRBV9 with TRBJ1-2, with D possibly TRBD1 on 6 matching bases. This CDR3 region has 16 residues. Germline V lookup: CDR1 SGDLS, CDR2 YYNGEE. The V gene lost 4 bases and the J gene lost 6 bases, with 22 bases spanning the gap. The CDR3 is CASSPYSQGSGDGYTF. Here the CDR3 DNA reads TGTGCCAGCAGCCCATACAGTCAGGGGAGCGGGGATGGCTACACCTTC.

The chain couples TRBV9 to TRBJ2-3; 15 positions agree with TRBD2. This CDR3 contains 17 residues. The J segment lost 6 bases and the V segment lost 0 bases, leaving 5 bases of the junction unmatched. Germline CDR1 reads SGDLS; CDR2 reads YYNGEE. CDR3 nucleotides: TGTGCCAGCAGCGTAGCCGGACTAGCGGGGGGGCGTGATACGCAGTATTTT. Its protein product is CASSVAGLAGGRDTQYF.

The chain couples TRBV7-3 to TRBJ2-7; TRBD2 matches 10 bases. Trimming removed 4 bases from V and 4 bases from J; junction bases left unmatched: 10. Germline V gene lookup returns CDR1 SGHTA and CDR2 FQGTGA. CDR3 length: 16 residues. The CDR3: CASSSWVAGGTYEQYF. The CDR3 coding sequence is TGTGCCAGCAGCTCTTGGGTAGCGGGGGGAACGTACGAGCAGTACTTC.

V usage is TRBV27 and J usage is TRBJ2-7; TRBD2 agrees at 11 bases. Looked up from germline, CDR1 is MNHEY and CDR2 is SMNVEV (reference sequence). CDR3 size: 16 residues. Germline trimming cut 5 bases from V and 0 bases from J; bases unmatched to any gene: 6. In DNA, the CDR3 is TGTGCCAGCAGTCCGAGACTAGCGGGGAGCTCCTACGAGCAGTACTTC. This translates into CASSPRLAGSSYEQYF.

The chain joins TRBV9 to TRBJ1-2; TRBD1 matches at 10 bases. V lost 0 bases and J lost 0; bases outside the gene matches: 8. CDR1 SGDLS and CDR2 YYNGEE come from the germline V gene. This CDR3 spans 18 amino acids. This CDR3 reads CASSVGETGGAPNYGYTF. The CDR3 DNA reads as TGTGCCAGCAGCGTAGGAGAGACAGGGGGCGCACCTAACTATGGCTACACCTTC.

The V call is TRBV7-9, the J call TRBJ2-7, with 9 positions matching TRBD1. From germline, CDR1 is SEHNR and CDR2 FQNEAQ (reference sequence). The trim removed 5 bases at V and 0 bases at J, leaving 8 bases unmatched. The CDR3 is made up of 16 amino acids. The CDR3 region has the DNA TGTGCCAGCAGCACTCGGGACAGGGAGAGCTCCTACGAGCAGTACTTC. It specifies CASSTRDRESSYEQYF. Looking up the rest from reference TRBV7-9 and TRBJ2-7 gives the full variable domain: DTGVSQNPRHKITKRGQNVTFRCDPISEHNRLYWYRQTLGQGPEFLTYFQNEAQLEKSRLLSDRFSAERPKGSFSTLEIQRTEQGDSAMYLCASSTRDRESSYEQYFGPGTRLTVT.

CDR3 sequence reads: CASSETSGGYEQYF. CDR3 nucleotides: TGTGCCAGTAGTGAGACTAGCGGGGGCTACGAGCAGTACTTC. The rearrangement uses TRBV19 and TRBJ2-7, with TRBD2 identical over 12 bases. Germline V gives CDR1 LNHDA, CDR2 SQIVND (reference sequence). The CDR3 spans 14 residues. With 5 bases clipped from V and 3 bases from J, the junction kept 2 bases outside the gene matches.

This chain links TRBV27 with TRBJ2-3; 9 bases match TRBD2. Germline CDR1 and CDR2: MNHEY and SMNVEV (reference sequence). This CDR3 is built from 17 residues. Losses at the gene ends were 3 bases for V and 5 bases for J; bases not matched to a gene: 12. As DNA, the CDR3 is TGTGCCAGCAGTTTGCAGTGGCGGGGGGGCAAGTTAGATACGCAGTATTTT. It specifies CASSLQWRGGKLDTQYF.

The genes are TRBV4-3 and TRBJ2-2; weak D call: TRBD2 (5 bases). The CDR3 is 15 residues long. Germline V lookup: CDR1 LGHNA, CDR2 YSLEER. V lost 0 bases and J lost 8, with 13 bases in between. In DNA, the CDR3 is TGCGCCAGCAGCCAAGAGGAGGTAGCTTCGGGGGAGCTGTTTTTT. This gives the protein CASSQEEVASGELFF.

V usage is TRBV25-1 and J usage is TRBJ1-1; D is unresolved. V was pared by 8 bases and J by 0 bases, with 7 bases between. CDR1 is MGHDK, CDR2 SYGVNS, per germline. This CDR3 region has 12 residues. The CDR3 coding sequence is TGTGCCAGCGGGAGAATGAACACTGAAGCTTTCTTT. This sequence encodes CASGRMNTEAFF.

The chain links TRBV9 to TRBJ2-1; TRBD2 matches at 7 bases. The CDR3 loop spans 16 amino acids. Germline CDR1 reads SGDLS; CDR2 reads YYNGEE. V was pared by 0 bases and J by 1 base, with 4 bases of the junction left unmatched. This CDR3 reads CASSVDWGGSYNEQFF. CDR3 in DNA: TGTGCCAGCAGCGTAGATTGGGGGGGGTCCTACAATGAGCAGTTCTTC.

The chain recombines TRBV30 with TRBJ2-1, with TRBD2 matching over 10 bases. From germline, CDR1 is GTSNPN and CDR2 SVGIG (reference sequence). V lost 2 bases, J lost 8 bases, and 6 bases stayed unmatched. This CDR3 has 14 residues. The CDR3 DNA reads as TGTGCCTGGAGTCGTAGCGGGGGGCGAGATGAGCAGTTCTTC. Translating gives CAWSRSGGRDEQFF.

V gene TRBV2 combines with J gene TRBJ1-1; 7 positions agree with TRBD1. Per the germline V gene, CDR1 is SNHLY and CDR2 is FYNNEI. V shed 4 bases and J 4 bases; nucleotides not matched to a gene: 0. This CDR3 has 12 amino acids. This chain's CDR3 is CASSAGGTEAFF. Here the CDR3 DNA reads TGTGCCAGCAGTGCAGGGGGCACTGAAGCTTTCTTT.

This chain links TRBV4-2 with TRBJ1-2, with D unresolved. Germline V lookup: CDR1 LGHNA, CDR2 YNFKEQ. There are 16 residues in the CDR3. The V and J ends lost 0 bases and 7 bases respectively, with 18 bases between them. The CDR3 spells CASSQDRAADRGGYTF. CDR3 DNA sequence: TGTGCCAGCAGCCAAGATCGCGCGGCTGACCGGGGTGGCTACACCTTC.

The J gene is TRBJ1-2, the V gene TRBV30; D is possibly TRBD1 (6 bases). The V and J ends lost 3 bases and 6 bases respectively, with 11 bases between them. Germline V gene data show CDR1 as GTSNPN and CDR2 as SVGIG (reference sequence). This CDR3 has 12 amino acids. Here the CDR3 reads CAWRHRVDGYTF. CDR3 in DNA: TGTGCCTGGAGACACAGGGTCGATGGCTACACCTTC. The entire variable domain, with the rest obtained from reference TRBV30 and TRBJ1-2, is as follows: SQTIHQWPATLVQPVGSPLSLECTVEGTSNPNLYWYRQAAGRGLQLLFYSVGIGQISSEVPQNLSASRPQDRQFILSSKKLLLSDSGFYLCAWRHRVDGYTFGSGTRLTVV.

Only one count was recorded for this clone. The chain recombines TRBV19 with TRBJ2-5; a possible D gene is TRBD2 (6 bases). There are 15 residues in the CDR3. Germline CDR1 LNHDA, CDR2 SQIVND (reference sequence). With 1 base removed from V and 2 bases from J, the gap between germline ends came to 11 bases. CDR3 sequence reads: CASSIVPGTQETQYF. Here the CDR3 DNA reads TGTGCCAGTAGTATAGTTCCGGGGACTCAAGAGACCCAGTACTTC.

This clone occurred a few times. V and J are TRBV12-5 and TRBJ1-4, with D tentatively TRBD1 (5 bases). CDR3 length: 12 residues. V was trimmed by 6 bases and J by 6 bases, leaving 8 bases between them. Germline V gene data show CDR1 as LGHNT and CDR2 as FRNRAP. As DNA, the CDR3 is TGTGCTAGTGGGGGGGGTGATGAAAAACTGTTTTTT. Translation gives CASGGGDEKLFF.

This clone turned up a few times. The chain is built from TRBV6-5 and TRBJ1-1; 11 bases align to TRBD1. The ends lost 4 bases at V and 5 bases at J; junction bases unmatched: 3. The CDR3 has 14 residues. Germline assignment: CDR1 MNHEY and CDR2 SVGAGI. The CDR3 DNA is TGTGCCAGCAGTTCCGGGACAGGGGGGACTGAAGCTTTCTTT. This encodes CASSSGTGGTEAFF.

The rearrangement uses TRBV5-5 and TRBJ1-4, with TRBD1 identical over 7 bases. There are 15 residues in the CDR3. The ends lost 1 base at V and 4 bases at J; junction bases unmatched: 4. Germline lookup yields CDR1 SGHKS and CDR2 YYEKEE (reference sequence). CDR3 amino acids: CASSLFGTVNEKLFF. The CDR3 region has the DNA TGTGCCAGCAGCTTGTTCGGGACAGTTAATGAAAAACTGTTTTTT.

CDR3 amino acids: CASSFRFPEAFF. The CDR3 region has the DNA TGTGCCAGCAGTTTCCGGTTTCCCGAAGCTTTCTTT. V gene TRBV7-9 combines with J gene TRBJ1-1; D remains unclear. The CDR3 totals 12 residues. Germline V lookup: CDR1 SEHNR, CDR2 FQNEAQ (reference sequence). V gave up 6 bases and J gave up 8 bases, with 13 bases separating them.